These T cell receptor beta chains were read from a single sample in a study of technical replicates of blood from a handful of donors. The protocol was immunoSEQ multiplex PCR, while the TCRdb copy is restricted to in-frame clones and leaves out a portion. The sample has 65,000 to 95,000 clones, about 90% seen once. Sequencing was performed on T cells isolated from PBMCs. The receptors stem from a human donor in good health. CDR3s include the opening cysteine and the closing phenylalanine or tryptophan. D genes are given only for firm matches. Rows give clone size only sometimes, using once, few, many, or a class for an expanded clone.

j_call: TRBJ2-2; v_call: TRBV28; clone_size: few; d_call: NA; cdr3_aa: CASSLGQGTVFTGELFF; cdr3_nt: TGTGCCAGCAGCCTGGGGCAGGGCACCGTATTTACCGGGGAGCTGTTTTTT
j_call: TRBJ1-2; v_call: TRBV19; clone_size: NA; d_call: TRBD1; cdr3_aa: CASSITGGDYGYTF; cdr3_nt: TGTGCCAGTAGTATTACAGGGGGTGACTATGGCTACACCTTC
j_call: TRBJ2-7; v_call: TRBV19; clone_size: NA; d_call: TRBD2; cdr3_aa: CASSIGLASSLYEQYF; cdr3_nt: TGTGCCAGTAGTATCGGACTAGCAAGCAGCCTATACGAGCAGTACTTC
j_call: TRBJ1-1; v_call: TRBV11-2; clone_size: once; d_call: NA; cdr3_aa: CASSLRSEAFF; cdr3_nt: TGTGCCAGCAGCTTACGTTCTGAAGCTTTCTTT
j_call: TRBJ1-2; v_call: TRBV29-1; clone_size: once; d_call: NA; cdr3_aa: CSVEGGIYGYTF; cdr3_nt: TGCAGCGTTGAGGGAGGGATCTATGGCTACACCTTC
j_call: TRBJ2-2; v_call: TRBV7-3; clone_size: few; d_call: NA; cdr3_aa: CASSPVLAAGELFF; cdr3_nt: TGTGCCAGCAGCCCCGTACTAGCCGCCGGGGAGCTGTTTTTT
j_call: TRBJ2-7; v_call: TRBV28; clone_size: NA; d_call: TRBD2; cdr3_aa: CASSLFLTSGTPLSYEQYF; cdr3_nt: TGTGCCAGCAGTTTATTCCTGACTAGCGGGACCCCCCTCTCCTACGAGCAGTACTTC
j_call: TRBJ2-5; v_call: TRBV29-1; clone_size: NA; d_call: NA; cdr3_aa: CSRQGNKETQYF; cdr3_nt: TGCAGCCGCCAGGGAAACAAAGAGACCCAGTACTTC
j_call: TRBJ1-2; v_call: TRBV28; clone_size: once; d_call: NA; cdr3_aa: CASSLGGHYGYTF; cdr3_nt: TGTGCCAGCAGTTTGGGGGGGCACTATGGCTACACCTTC
j_call: TRBJ2-6; v_call: TRBV9; clone_size: NA; d_call: NA; cdr3_aa: CASSDQGGANVLTF; cdr3_nt: TGTGCCAGCAGCGATCAGGGGGGGGCCAACGTCCTGACTTTC
j_call: TRBJ2-7; v_call: TRBV28; clone_size: NA; d_call: TRBD2; cdr3_aa: CASSLRSVAGGPSWTYEQYF; cdr3_nt: TGTGCCAGCAGTTTAAGATCCGTAGCGGGAGGGCCCTCTTGGACCTACGAGCAGTACTTC
j_call: TRBJ1-1; v_call: TRBV5-6; clone_size: NA; d_call: NA; cdr3_aa: CASSLLEEIYTFF; cdr3_nt: TGTGCCAGCAGCTTGCTGGAGGAGATATATACTTTCTTT
j_call: TRBJ2-2; v_call: TRBV27; clone_size: NA; d_call: TRBD1; cdr3_aa: CASNRGRSTGELFF; cdr3_nt: TGTGCCAGCAACAGGGGGCGTAGCACCGGGGAGCTGTTTTTT
j_call: TRBJ2-7; v_call: TRBV4-1; clone_size: NA; d_call: TRBD1; cdr3_aa: CASSQDGPSTGGFYEQYF; cdr3_nt: TGCGCCAGCAGCCAAGATGGGCCTTCGACAGGGGGGTTCTACGAGCAGTACTTC
j_call: TRBJ2-7; v_call: TRBV6-5; clone_size: NA; d_call: TRBD1; cdr3_aa: CASYSGTGASEQYF; cdr3_nt: TGTGCCAGCTATTCCGGGACAGGGGCCTCCGAGCAGTACTTC
j_call: TRBJ2-3; v_call: TRBV27; clone_size: NA; d_call: TRBD1; cdr3_aa: CASSWGQGTDTQYF; cdr3_nt: TGTGCCAGCAGTTGGGGACAGGGCACAGATACGCAGTATTTT
j_call: TRBJ1-3; v_call: TRBV5-4; clone_size: NA; d_call: NA; cdr3_aa: CASSTGGAGNTIYF; cdr3_nt: TGTGCCAGCAGCACCGGGGGGGCTGGAAACACCATATATTTT
j_call: TRBJ2-1; v_call: TRBV27; clone_size: NA; d_call: TRBD2; cdr3_aa: CASSSGLAGVNEQFF; cdr3_nt: TGTGCCAGCAGTTCGGGACTAGCGGGAGTAAATGAGCAGTTCTTC
j_call: TRBJ2-1; v_call: TRBV10-3; clone_size: NA; d_call: NA; cdr3_aa: CAISVHQANEQFF; cdr3_nt: TGTGCCATCAGTGTCCACCAAGCGAATGAGCAGTTCTTC
j_call: TRBJ2-3; v_call: TRBV11-1; clone_size: NA; d_call: TRBD2; cdr3_aa: CASSEPGLAGDYTQYF; cdr3_nt: TGTGCCAGCAGCGAACCCGGACTAGCGGGAGACTATACGCAGTATTTT
j_call: TRBJ2-1; v_call: TRBV7-9; clone_size: NA; d_call: NA; cdr3_aa: CASSPPGNEQFF; cdr3_nt: TGTGCCAGCAGCCCTCCGGGGAATGAGCAGTTCTTC
j_call: TRBJ1-3; v_call: TRBV25-1; clone_size: NA; d_call: NA; cdr3_aa: CASSVQAGNTIYF; cdr3_nt: TGTGCCAGCAGTGTACAGGCTGGAAACACCATATATTTT
j_call: TRBJ2-1; v_call: TRBV5-4; clone_size: NA; d_call: NA; cdr3_aa: CASSSFGQSSYNEQFF; cdr3_nt: TGTGCCAGCAGCTCCTTCGGACAGAGCTCCTACAATGAGCAGTTCTTC
j_call: TRBJ1-2; v_call: TRBV2; clone_size: NA; d_call: NA; cdr3_aa: CASRAHSNYGYIF; cdr3_nt: TGTGCCAGCAGGGCCCACTCCAACTATGGCTACATCTTC
j_call: TRBJ2-7; v_call: TRBV14; clone_size: NA; d_call: TRBD2; cdr3_aa: CASSQVTRLASYEQYF; cdr3_nt: TGTGCCAGCAGCCAAGTCACGAGACTAGCCTCCTACGAGCAGTACTTC
j_call: TRBJ1-1; v_call: TRBV6-5; clone_size: NA; d_call: TRBD1; cdr3_aa: CASSLKRTGGTEAFF; cdr3_nt: TGTGCCAGCAGCCTGAAACGGACAGGGGGCACTGAAGCTTTCTTT
j_call: TRBJ2-1; v_call: TRBV30; clone_size: NA; d_call: NA; cdr3_aa: CAWMRISYNEQFF; cdr3_nt: TGTGCCTGGATGCGCATCTCCTACAATGAGCAGTTCTTC
j_call: TRBJ2-3; v_call: TRBV7-3; clone_size: NA; d_call: NA; cdr3_aa: CASSSTGLSDTQYF; cdr3_nt: TGTGCCAGCAGCTCAACGGGACTCTCAGATACGCAGTATTTT
j_call: TRBJ1-1; v_call: TRBV28; clone_size: NA; d_call: NA; cdr3_aa: CASSLQQGLNTEAFF; cdr3_nt: TGTGCCAGCAGTCTTCAACAGGGTCTGAACACTGAAGCTTTCTTT
j_call: TRBJ2-2; v_call: TRBV16; clone_size: NA; d_call: NA; cdr3_aa: CASSLTQAAYTGELFF; cdr3_nt: TGTGCCAGCAGCCTAACACAGGCCGCCTACACCGGGGAGCTGTTTTTT
j_call: TRBJ2-2; v_call: TRBV29-1; clone_size: NA; d_call: NA; cdr3_aa: CSVRVAGELFF; cdr3_nt: TGCAGCGTACGGGTGGCCGGGGAGCTGTTTTTT
j_call: TRBJ1-1; v_call: TRBV6-5; clone_size: NA; d_call: NA; cdr3_aa: CASSYRTANTEAFF; cdr3_nt: TGTGCCAGCAGTTACAGGACAGCGAACACTGAAGCTTTCTTT
j_call: TRBJ1-5; v_call: TRBV6-6; clone_size: NA; d_call: TRBD1; cdr3_aa: CASSSTTGDSNQPQHF; cdr3_nt: TGTGCCAGCAGTTCTACCACAGGGGATAGCAATCAGCCCCAGCATTTT